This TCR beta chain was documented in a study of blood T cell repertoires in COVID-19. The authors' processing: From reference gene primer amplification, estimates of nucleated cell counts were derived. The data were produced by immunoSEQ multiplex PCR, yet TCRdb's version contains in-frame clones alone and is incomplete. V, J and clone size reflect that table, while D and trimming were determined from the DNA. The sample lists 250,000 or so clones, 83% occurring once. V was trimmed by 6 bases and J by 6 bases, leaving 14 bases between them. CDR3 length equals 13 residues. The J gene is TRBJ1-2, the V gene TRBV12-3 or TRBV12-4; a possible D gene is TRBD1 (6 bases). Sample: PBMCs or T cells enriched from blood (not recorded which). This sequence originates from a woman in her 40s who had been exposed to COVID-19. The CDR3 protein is CASSLTGYHGYTF. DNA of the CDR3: TGTGCCAGCAGCCTAACAGGGTATCATGGCTACACCTTC.